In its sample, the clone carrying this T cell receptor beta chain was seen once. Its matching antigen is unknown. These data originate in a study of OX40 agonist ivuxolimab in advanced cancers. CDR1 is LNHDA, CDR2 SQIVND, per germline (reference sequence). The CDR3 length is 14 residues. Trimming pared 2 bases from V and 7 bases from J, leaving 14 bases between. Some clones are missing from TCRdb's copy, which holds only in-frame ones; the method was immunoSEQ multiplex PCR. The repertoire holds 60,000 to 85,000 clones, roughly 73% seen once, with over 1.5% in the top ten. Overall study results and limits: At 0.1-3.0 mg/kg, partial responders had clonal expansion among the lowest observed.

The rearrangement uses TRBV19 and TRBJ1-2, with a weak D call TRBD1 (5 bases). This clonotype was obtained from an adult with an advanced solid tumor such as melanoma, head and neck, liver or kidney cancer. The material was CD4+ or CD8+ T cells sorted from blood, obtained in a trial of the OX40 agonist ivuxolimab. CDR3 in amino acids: CASSINGQGSGYTF. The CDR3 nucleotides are TGTGCCAGTAGTATAAACGGTCAGGGCTCTGGCTACACCTTC. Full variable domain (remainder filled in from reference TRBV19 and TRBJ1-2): DGGITQSPKYLFRKEGQNVTLSCEQNLNHDAMYWYRQDPGQGLRLIYYSQIVNDFQKGDIAEGYSVSREKKESFPLTVTSAQKNPTAFYLCASSINGQGSGYTFGSGTRLTVV.